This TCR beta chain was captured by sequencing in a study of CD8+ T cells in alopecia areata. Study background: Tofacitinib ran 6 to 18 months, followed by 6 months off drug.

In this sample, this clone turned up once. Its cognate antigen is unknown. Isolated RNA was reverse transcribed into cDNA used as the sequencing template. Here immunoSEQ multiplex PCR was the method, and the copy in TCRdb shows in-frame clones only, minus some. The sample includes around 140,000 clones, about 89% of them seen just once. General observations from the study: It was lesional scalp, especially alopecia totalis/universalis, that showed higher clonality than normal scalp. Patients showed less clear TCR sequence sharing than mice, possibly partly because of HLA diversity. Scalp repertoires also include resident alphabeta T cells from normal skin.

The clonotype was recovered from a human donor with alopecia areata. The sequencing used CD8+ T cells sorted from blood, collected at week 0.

CDR3 nucleotide sequence: TGTGCCAGTTCCCCAGGGGGAGACTATGGCTACACCTTC. This gives the protein CASSPGGDYGYTF. This sequence joins TRBV27 and TRBJ1-2; 7 nucleotides match TRBD1. Per the germline V gene, CDR1 is MNHEY and CDR2 is SMNVEV (reference sequence). CDR3 size: 13 residues. V was pared by 9 bases and J by 3 bases, with 7 bases of the junction left unmatched.